What follows is one T cell receptor beta chain and its context. This record comes from a study of cytomegalovirus exposure and HLA in healthy donors. Use of 60 Vbeta and 13 Jbeta primers characterized the PCR. Clones were read by immunoSEQ multiplex PCR, and TCRdb kept only the in-frame ones, dropping some. This repertoire shows about 230,000 clones, roughly 85% found once; its top ten account for roughly 0.26%. Between the trimmed V and J ends, which lost 8 bases and 6 bases, there was a span of 13 bases. CDR1 and CDR2 from the germline V gene are SNHLY and FYNNEI. The CDR3 contains 12 residues. The clonotype comes from a girl aged 2 to 9 in good health and CMV-seronegative. The specimen was PBMCs. The rearrangement uses TRBV2 and TRBJ1-2, with D possibly being TRBD1 (5 bases). The CDR3 sequence is CASDPGPHGYTF. The CDR3 coding sequence is TGTGCCAGCGACCCAGGGCCCCATGGCTACACCTTC.